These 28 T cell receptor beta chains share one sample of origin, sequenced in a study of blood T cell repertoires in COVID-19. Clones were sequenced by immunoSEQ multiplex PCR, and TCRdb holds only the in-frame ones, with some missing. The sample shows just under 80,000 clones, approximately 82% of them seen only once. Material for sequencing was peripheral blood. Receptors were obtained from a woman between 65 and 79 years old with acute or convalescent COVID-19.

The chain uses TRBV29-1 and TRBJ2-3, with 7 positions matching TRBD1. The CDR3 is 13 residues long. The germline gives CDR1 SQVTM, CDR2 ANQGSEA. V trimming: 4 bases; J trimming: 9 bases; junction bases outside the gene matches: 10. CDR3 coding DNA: TGCAGCGTTGGCGGATCTTGGGGACAGACGCAGTATTTT. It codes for CSVGGSWGQTQYF.

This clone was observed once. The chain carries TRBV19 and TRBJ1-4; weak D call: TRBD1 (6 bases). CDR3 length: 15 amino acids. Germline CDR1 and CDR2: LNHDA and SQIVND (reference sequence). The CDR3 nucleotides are TGTGCTTGCGCCTTCGGACTGGGGGCCGGTGAAAAACTGTTTTTT. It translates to CACAFGLGAGEKLFF.

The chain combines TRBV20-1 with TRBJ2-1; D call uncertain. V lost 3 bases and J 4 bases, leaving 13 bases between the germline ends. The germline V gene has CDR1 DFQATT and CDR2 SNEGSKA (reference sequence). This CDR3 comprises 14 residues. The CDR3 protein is CSASGENGYNEQFF. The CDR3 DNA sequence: TGCAGTGCTAGTGGAGAAAACGGGTACAATGAGCAGTTCTTC.

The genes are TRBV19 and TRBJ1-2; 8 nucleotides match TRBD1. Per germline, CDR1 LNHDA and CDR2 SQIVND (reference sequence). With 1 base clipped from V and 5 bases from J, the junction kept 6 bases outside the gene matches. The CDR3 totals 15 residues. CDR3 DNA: TGTGCCAGTAGTATAGCCCTGACAGGGGCTTATGGCTACACCTTC. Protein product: CASSIALTGAYGYTF. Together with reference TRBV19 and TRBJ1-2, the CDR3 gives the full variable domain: DGGITQSPKYLFRKEGQNVTLSCEQNLNHDAMYWYRQDPGQGLRLIYYSQIVNDFQKGDIAEGYSVSREKKESFPLTVTSAQKNPTAFYLCASSIALTGAYGYTFGSGTRLTVV.

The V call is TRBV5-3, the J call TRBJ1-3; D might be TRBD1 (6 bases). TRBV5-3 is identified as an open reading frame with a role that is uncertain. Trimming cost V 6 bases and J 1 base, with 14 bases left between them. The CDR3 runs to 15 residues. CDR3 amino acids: CARILKTGSGNTIYF. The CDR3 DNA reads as TGTGCCAGAATCCTTAAGACAGGTTCTGGAAACACCATATATTTT.

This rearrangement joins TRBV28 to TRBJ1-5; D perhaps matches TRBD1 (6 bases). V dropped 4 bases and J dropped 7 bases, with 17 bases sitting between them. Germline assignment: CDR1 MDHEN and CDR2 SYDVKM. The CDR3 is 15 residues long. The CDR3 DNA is TGTGCCAGCAGTTCCGGGGGGGCAGGGGAACAGCCCCAGCATTTT. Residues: CASSSGGAGEQPQHF. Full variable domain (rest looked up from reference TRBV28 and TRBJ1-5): DVKVTQSSRYLVKRTGEKVFLECVQDMDHENMFWYRQDPGLGLRLIYFSYDVKMKEKGDIPEGYSVSREKKERFSLILESASTNQTSMYLCASSSGGAGEQPQHFGDGTRLSIL.

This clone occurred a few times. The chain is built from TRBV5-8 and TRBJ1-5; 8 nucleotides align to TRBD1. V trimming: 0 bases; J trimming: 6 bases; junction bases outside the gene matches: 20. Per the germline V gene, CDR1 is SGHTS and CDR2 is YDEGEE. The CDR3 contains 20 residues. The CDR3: CASSLEFLGTGYGVGQPQHF. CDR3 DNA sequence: TGTGCCAGCAGCTTGGAGTTTCTCGGGACAGGATACGGCGTTGGTCAGCCCCAGCATTTT.

The DNA for the CDR3 is TGCGCCAGCAGTTTAGGGGACACCATCCATGAGCAGTTCTTC. Translated, it gives CASSLGDTIHEQFF. This chain uses TRBV5-1 with TRBJ2-1, with a possible D match to TRBD1 (6 bases). Germline CDR1 is SGHRS and CDR2 is YFSETQ. This CDR3 comprises 14 residues. Deletions cut 5 bases from V and 8 bases from J, with 17 bases between.

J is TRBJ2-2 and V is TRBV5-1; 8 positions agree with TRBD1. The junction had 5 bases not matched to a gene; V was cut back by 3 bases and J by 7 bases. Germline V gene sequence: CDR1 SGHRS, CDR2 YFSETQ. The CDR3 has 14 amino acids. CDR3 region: CASSWGQESGELFF. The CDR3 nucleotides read TGCGCCAGCAGCTGGGGACAGGAGAGCGGGGAGCTGTTTTTT.

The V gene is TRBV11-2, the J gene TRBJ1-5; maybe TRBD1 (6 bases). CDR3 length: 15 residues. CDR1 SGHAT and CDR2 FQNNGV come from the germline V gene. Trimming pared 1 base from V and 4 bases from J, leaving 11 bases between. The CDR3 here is CASSLATGVNQPQHF. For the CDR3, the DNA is TGTGCCAGCAGCTTAGCGACAGGAGTAAATCAGCCCCAGCATTTT.

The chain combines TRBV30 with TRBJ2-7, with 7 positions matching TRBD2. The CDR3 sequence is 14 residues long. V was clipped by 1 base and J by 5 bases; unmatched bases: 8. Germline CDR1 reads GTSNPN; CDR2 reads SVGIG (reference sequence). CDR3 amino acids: CAWSAWAGRDEQYF. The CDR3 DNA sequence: TGTGCCTGGAGTGCCTGGGCAGGGAGGGACGAGCAGTACTTC.

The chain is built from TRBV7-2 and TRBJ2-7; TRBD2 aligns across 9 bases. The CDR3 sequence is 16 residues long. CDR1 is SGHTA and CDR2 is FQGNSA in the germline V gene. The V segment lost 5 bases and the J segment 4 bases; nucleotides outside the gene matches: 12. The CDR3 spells CASSLFGAGGVYEQYF. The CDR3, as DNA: TGTGCCAGCAGCCTTTTCGGGGCGGGAGGGGTATACGAGCAGTACTTC.

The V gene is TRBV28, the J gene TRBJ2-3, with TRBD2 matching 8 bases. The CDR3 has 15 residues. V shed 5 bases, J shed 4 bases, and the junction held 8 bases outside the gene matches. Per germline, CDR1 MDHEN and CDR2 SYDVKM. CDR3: CASSTQREFPDTQYF. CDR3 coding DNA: TGTGCCAGCAGTACTCAGCGGGAGTTCCCAGATACGCAGTATTTT.

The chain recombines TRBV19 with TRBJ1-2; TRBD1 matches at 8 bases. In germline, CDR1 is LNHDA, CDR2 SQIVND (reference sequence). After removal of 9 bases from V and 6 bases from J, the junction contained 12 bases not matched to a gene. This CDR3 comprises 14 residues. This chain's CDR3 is CASNKRQGIHGYTF. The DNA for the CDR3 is TGTGCCAGCAACAAGAGACAGGGGATCCATGGCTACACCTTC.

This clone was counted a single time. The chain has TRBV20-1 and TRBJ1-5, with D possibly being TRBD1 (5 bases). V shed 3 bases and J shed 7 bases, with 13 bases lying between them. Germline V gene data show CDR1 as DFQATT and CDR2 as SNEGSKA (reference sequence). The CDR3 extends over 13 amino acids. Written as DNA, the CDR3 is TGCAGTGCTAGTCCCGGGGGTGTACAGCCCCAGCATTTT. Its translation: CSASPGGVQPQHF.

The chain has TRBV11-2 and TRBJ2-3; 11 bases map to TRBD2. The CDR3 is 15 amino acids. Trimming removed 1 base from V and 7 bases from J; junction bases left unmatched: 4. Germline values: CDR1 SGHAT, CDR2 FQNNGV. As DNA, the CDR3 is TGTGCCAGCAGCTTAGTAGCGGGAGGGCCGTATACGCAGTATTTT. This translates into CASSLVAGGPYTQYF.

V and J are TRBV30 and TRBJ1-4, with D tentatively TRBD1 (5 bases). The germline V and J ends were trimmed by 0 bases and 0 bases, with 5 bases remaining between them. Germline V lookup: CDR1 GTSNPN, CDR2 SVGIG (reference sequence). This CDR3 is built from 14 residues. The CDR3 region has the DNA TGTGCCTGGAGTGTAGGGGCAACTAATGAAAAACTGTTTTTT. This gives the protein CAWSVGATNEKLFF.

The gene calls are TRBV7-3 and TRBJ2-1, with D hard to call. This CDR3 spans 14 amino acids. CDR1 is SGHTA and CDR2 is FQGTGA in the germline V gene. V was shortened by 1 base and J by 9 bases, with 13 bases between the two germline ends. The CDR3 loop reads CASSLSRLSGEQFF. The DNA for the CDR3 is TGTGCCAGCAGCTTAAGTCGCCTATCGGGTGAGCAGTTCTTC.

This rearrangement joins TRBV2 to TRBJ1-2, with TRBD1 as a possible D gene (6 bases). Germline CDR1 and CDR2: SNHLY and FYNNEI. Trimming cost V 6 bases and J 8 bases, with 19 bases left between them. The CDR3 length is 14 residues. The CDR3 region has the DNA TGTGCCAGCAGACCCAGGGGCCTTTTAGGGGGCTACACCTTC. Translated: CASRPRGLLGGYTF.

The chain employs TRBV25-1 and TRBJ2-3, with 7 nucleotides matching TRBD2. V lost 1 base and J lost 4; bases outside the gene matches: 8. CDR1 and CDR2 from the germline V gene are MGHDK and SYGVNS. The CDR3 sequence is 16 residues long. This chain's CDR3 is CASSESRGGGADTQYF. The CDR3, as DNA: TGTGCCAGCAGTGAATCGAGGGGTGGGGGGGCAGATACGCAGTATTTT.

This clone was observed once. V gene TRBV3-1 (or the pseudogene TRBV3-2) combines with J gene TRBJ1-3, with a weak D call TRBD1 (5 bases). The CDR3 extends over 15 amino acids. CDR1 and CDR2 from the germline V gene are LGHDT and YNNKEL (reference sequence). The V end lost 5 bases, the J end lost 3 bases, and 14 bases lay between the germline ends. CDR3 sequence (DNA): TGTGCCAGCAGCTTAATTGCGACAGTTGGAAACACCATATATTTT. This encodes CASSLIATVGNTIYF.

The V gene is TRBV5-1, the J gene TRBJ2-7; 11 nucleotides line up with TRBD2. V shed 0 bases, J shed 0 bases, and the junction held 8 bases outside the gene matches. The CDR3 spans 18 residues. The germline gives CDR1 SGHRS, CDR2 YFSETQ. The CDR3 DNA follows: TGCGCCAGCAGCTTGGGACTAGCGGGACCCGGCGTCTCCTACGAGCAGTACTTC. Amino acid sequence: CASSLGLAGPGVSYEQYF.

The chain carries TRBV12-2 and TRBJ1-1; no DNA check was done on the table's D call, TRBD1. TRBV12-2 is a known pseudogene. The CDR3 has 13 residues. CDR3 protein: CASRYRSWSEAFF. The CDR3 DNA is TGTGCAAGTCGCTACAGGTCTTGGTCTGAAGCTTTCTTT.

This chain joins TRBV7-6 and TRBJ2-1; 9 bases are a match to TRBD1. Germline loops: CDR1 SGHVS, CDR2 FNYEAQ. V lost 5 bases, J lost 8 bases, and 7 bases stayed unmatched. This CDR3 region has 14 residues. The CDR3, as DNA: TGTGCCAGCAGCCCCGTCGGACAGGGGTATGAGCAGTTCTTC. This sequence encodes CASSPVGQGYEQFF.

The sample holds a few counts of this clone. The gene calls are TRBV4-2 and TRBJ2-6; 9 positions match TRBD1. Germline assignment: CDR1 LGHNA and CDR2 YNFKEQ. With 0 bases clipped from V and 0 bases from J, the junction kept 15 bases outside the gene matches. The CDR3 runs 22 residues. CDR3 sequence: CASSQDLARRDRVYSGANVLTF. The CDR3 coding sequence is TGTGCCAGCAGCCAAGATCTGGCCCGTCGGGACAGGGTTTACTCTGGGGCCAACGTCCTGACTTTC.

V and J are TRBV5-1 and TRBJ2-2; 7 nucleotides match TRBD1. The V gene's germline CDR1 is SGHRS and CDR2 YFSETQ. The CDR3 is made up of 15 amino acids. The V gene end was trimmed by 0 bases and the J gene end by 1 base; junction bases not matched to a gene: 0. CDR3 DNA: TGCGCCAGCAGCTTGGGGACAGGGAACACCGGGGAGCTGTTTTTT. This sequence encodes CASSLGTGNTGELFF.

The chain's CDR3 is CSVERRQGTYEQYF. CDR3 sequence (DNA): TGCAGCGTTGAAAGGCGACAGGGGACCTACGAGCAGTACTTC. The gene calls are TRBV29-1 and TRBJ2-7, with 8 bases that match TRBD1. Germline-derived CDR1 and CDR2 are SQVTM and ANQGSEA. Losses at the gene ends were 2 bases for V and 2 bases for J; bases not matched to a gene: 5. The CDR3 sequence is 14 residues long.

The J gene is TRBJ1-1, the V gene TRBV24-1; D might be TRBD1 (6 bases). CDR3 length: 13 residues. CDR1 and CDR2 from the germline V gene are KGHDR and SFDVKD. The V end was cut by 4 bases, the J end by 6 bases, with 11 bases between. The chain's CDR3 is CATSEGGIAEAFF. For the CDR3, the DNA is TGTGCCACCAGTGAAGGGGGTATCGCTGAAGCTTTCTTT.